This paragraph covers one T cell receptor (beta chain) sequence. The data are from a study of control samples from healthy donors and cancer patients. Using immunoSEQ multiplex PCR, the repertoire was profiled, and TCRdb retains in-frame clones only, with some absent. The table records 95,000 to 150,000 clones, 87% of them present only once. This CDR3 has 11 amino acids. With 6 bases removed from V and 7 bases from J, the gap between germline ends came to 12 bases. Germline V CDR1 and CDR2: SQVTM, ANQGSEA. This chain joins TRBV29-1 and TRBJ1-2, with D uncertain. Sequenced: blood. This receptor was obtained from a young man in good health. The DNA of the CDR3 is TGCAGCGTCCTTAGGAGGGCTGGCTACACCTTC. Its protein is CSVLRRAGYTF.